What follows are 15 T cell receptor beta chains derived from one specimen sequenced in a study of T cell responses to AZD1222 COVID-19 vaccine. Profiling relied on immunoSEQ multiplex PCR, and the TCRdb table lists in-frame clones only, not all of them. The table records about 120,000 clones, less than 95% of them present only once. The sample in question was peripheral blood, obtained on day 0 of AZD1222 vaccination. All receptors come from an adult in good health.

The rearrangement joins TRBV19 to TRBJ2-3; perhaps TRBD1 as D (7 bases). CDR1 is LNHDA and CDR2 is SQIVND in the germline V gene (reference sequence). V dropped 6 bases and J dropped 6 bases, with 22 bases sitting between them. The CDR3 sequence is 16 residues long. This chain's CDR3 is CASRIQAGQTFDTQYF. Here the CDR3 DNA reads TGTGCCAGTAGAATCCAGGCGGGACAGACTTTTGATACGCAGTATTTT. Filled out from reference TRBV19 and TRBJ2-3, the complete variable domain reads DGGITQSPKYLFRKEGQNVTLSCEQNLNHDAMYWYRQDPGQGLRLIYYSQIVNDFQKGDIAEGYSVSREKKESFPLTVTSAQKNPTAFYLCASRIQAGQTFDTQYFGPGTRLTVL.

The chain recombines TRBV6-6 with TRBJ2-7; D is uncertain. CDR3 length equals 15 residues. Deletions cut 7 bases from V and 1 base from J, with 17 bases between. Looked up from germline, CDR1 is MNHNY and CDR2 is SVGAGI (reference sequence). As DNA, the CDR3 is TGTGCCAGCACCTCATTGACGGTACCTTCCTACGAGCAGTACTTC. As protein: CASTSLTVPSYEQYF.

The DNA of the CDR3 is TGTGCCAGCAGCTTAGGAGGAGTAGCCCAAGAGACCCAGTACTTC. This gives the protein CASSLGGVAQETQYF. V is TRBV11-2 and J is TRBJ2-5; no clear D gene. The CDR3 consists of 15 residues. The germline CDR1 and CDR2 sequences are SGHAT and FQNNGV. V was cut by 1 base and J by 1 base, with 10 bases left in between.

The chain carries TRBV4-1 and TRBJ2-3; no clear D gene. Germline V gene lookup returns CDR1 MGHRA and CDR2 YSYEKL. With 0 bases removed from V and 2 bases from J, the gap between germline ends came to 9 bases. The CDR3 sequence is 15 residues long. As DNA, the CDR3 is TGCGCCAGCAGCCAAGATCAGTTTTCCACAGATACGCAGTATTTT. It yields the protein CASSQDQFSTDTQYF.

A single count supports this clone. V and J are TRBV6-5 and TRBJ1-5, with 8 positions matching TRBD1. This CDR3 comprises 15 residues. The V gene's germline CDR1 is MNHEY and CDR2 SVGAGI. Trimming took 6 bases from V and 0 from J; bases not matched to a gene: 4. CDR3 loop: CASRRTGYSNQPQHF. The CDR3 DNA sequence: TGTGCCAGCAGGCGGACAGGGTATAGCAATCAGCCCCAGCATTTT.

This clone was seen a single time. V is TRBV5-1 and J is TRBJ2-3; TRBD1 or TRBD2 may be the D gene (5 bases each). The CDR3 extends over 16 amino acids. Between the trimmed V and J ends, which lost 0 bases and 5 bases, there was a span of 16 bases. CDR1 and CDR2 from the germline V gene are SGHRS and YFSETQ. CDR3 in DNA: TGCGCCAGCAGCTTGGGGGGGAGCGCGAATGGAGATACGCAGTATTTT. This gives the protein CASSLGGSANGDTQYF.

The chain recombines TRBV5-1 with TRBJ2-7; 7 nucleotides match TRBD1. Germline trimming cut 4 bases from V and 2 bases from J; bases unmatched to any gene: 6. CDR1 and CDR2 (germline): SGHRS, YFSETQ. This CDR3 has 14 residues. In DNA form, the CDR3 reads TGCGCCAGCAGCAGAGACAGGGACACCTACGAGCAGTACTTC. Its translation is CASSRDRDTYEQYF.

This chain joins TRBV29-1 and TRBJ2-3; D possibly corresponds to TRBD1 (5 bases). CDR1 is SQVTM, CDR2 ANQGSEA, per germline. Deletions cut 4 bases from V and 6 bases from J, with 11 bases between. This CDR3 comprises 12 residues. The CDR3 DNA follows: TGCAGCGTTGTGGGGCGATCGGATACGCAGTATTTT. Translation gives CSVVGRSDTQYF.

This chain links TRBV10-3 with TRBJ1-5; D remains ambiguous. Trimming left V 2 bases short and J 5 bases short, with 10 bases between. Germline assignment: CDR1 ENHRY and CDR2 SYGVKD. This CDR3 is 14 amino acids long. The CDR3 region has the DNA TGTGCCATCAGTGAGCAGGTAGGCGATCAGCCCCAGCATTTT. It is translated as CAISEQVGDQPQHF.

The chain joins TRBV28 to TRBJ1-1; 9 bases align to TRBD1. This CDR3 is built from 15 residues. The germline gives CDR1 MDHEN, CDR2 SYDVKM. The J segment lost 6 bases and the V segment lost 4 bases, leaving 9 bases of the junction unmatched. CDR3 nucleotides: TGTGCCAGCAGTTCCTCCGGGACAGGGTTCGCTGAAGCTTTCTTT. This gives the protein CASSSSGTGFAEAFF.

V usage is TRBV19 and J usage is TRBJ1-5, with 7 bases that match TRBD1. V lost 6 bases, J lost 15 bases, and 5 bases stayed unmatched. CDR3 length equals 10 residues. The germline V gene encodes CDR1 LNHDA and CDR2 SQIVND (reference sequence). For the CDR3, the DNA is TGTGCCAGTAGCGACAGGGTCACGCATTTT. This gives the protein CASSDRVTHF.

This chain joins TRBV18 and TRBJ1-1, with a tentative D call TRBD1 (6 bases). The V and J ends lost 1 base and 4 bases respectively, with 16 bases between them. CDR1 KGHSH and CDR2 LQKENI come from the germline V gene. This CDR3 has 16 amino acids. CDR3 amino acids: CASSPRRGVGGTEAFF. The DNA of the CDR3 is TGTGCCAGCTCACCACGGAGGGGGGTGGGCGGCACTGAAGCTTTCTTT.

The CDR3 sequence: CSVVPPGETQYF. The CDR3 DNA reads TGCAGCGTTGTCCCGCCGGGAGAGACCCAGTACTTC. V usage is TRBV29-1 and J usage is TRBJ2-5; D gene uncertain. The ends were cut back, 4 bases at V and 4 bases at J, with 10 bases in the middle. Germline CDR1 SQVTM, CDR2 ANQGSEA. This CDR3 has 12 residues.

This rearrangement joins TRBV19 to TRBJ1-1, with 8 bases matching TRBD1. The trim removed 3 bases at V and 3 bases at J, leaving 15 bases unmatched. The germline V gene has CDR1 LNHDA and CDR2 SQIVND (reference sequence). This CDR3 spans 18 amino acids. CDR3 sequence reads: CASSIGMFGQGRHTEAFF. The CDR3, as DNA: TGTGCCAGTAGTATTGGGATGTTCGGACAGGGTCGACACACTGAAGCTTTCTTT.

This chain joins TRBV28 and TRBJ2-7, with TRBD2 identical over 12 bases. Germline V CDR1 and CDR2: MDHEN, SYDVKM. V was pared by 5 bases and J by 6 bases, with 8 bases of the junction left unmatched. The CDR3 covers 15 residues. The CDR3 DNA sequence: TGTGCCAGCAGTGAGACTAGCGGGAGAGGTCGCGAGCAGTACTTC. It specifies CASSETSGRGREQYF.